These T cell receptor beta chains were read from a single sample in a study of blood T cell repertoires in COVID-19. Libraries were prepared by immunoSEQ multiplex PCR; TCRdb keeps only in-frame clonotypes and omits some of them. This table has about 250,000 clones, nearly 90% appearing once. Source material: PBMCs or T cells enriched from blood (not recorded which). Receptors originate from a woman aged 25 to 39 with acute COVID-19. The CDR3 runs from the conserved cysteine through the conserved F or W. D genes are given only for firm matches. Clone size appears in some rows only: once, few, many, or a class for an expanded clone.

length: 15
D: .
V: TRBV13
size: .
J: TRBJ1-2
DNA: TGTGCCAGCAGCTTAGGCCGTAGGGGCGACTATGGCTACACCTTC
CDR3: CASSLGRRGDYGYTF

length: 15
D: .
V: TRBV7-9
size: .
J: TRBJ2-1
DNA: TGTGCCAGCAGCCAGATGGTCGGGGTCTACAATGAGCAGTTCTTC
CDR3: CASSQMVGVYNEQFF

length: 13
D: .
V: TRBV21-1
size: .
J: TRBJ1-2
DNA: TGTGCCAGCAGCAAAGAGGGAGACTATGGCTACACCTTC
CDR3: CASSKEGDYGYTF

length: 13
D: TRBD1
V: TRBV5-1
size: .
J: TRBJ1-2
DNA: TGCGCCAGCAGCCCGGGACAGGTCGACGGCTACACCTTC
CDR3: CASSPGQVDGYTF

length: 15
D: .
V: TRBV2
size: .
J: TRBJ2-4
DNA: TGTGCCAGCAGTAGGTCAGGGGTGGCCAAAAACATTCAGTACTTC
CDR3: CASSRSGVAKNIQYF

length: 13
D: .
V: TRBV19
size: .
J: TRBJ1-6
DNA: TGTGCCACCCGGGGAGGGTTTAATTCACCCCTCCACTTT
CDR3: CATRGGFNSPLHF

length: 13
D: .
V: TRBV3-1/TRBV3-2
size: .
J: TRBJ1-1
DNA: TGTGCCAGCAGCATCCAGGGGACCACTGAAGCTTTCTTT
CDR3: CASSIQGTTEAFF

length: 15
D: TRBD1
V: TRBV2
size: once
J: TRBJ1-1
DNA: TGTGCCAGCAGTAGGCGGACAGGGCTGAACACTGAAGCTTTCTTT
CDR3: CASSRRTGLNTEAFF

length: 14
D: .
V: TRBV5-6
size: .
J: TRBJ1-5
DNA: TGTGCCAGCAGCTTCGCCAGGGTCGGTCAGCCCCAGCATTTT
CDR3: CASSFARVGQPQHF

length: 15
D: TRBD2
V: TRBV9
size: .
J: TRBJ2-1
DNA: TGTGCCAGCAGCGGGAGCGGACTAGCGGGGGGGCGTAGGTTCTTC
CDR3: CASSGSGLAGGRRFF

length: 16
D: .
V: TRBV3-1/TRBV3-2
size: .
J: TRBJ1-2
DNA: TGTGCCAGCAGCCAAGATGGGCCCAGGGGTAACTATGGCTACACCTTC
CDR3: CASSQDGPRGNYGYTF

length: 13
D: .
V: TRBV11-2
size: .
J: TRBJ2-7
DNA: TGTGCCAGCAGCTTCTACGACTCCTACGAGCAGTACTTC
CDR3: CASSFYDSYEQYF

length: 15
D: TRBD1
V: TRBV5-5
size: few
J: TRBJ1-3
DNA: TGTGCCAGCAGCCGAACCCGGGACAGGGCAAACACCATATATTTT
CDR3: CASSRTRDRANTIYF

length: 15
D: .
V: TRBV7-9
size: .
J: TRBJ2-2
DNA: TGTGCCAGCAGCCCCACGAACTCGGGGACCGGGGAGCTGTTTTTT
CDR3: CASSPTNSGTGELFF

length: 16
D: TRBD1
V: TRBV19
size: once
J: TRBJ1-1
DNA: TGTGCCAGTAGTCCTGGGACAGGGCTTGCGGGAACTGAAGCTTTCTTT
CDR3: CASSPGTGLAGTEAFF

length: 17
D: TRBD1
V: TRBV11-2
size: .
J: TRBJ1-1
DNA: TGTGCCAGCAGCTTCCCGGGACAGGGGGGTCCCACCACTGAAGCTTTCTTT
CDR3: CASSFPGQGGPTTEAFF

length: 16
D: .
V: TRBV25-1
size: many
J: TRBJ1-5
DNA: TGTGCCAGCAGTGAATCCCGTACAGCTAGCAATCAGCCCCAGCATTTT
CDR3: CASSESRTASNQPQHF

length: 13
D: .
V: TRBV7-3
size: .
J: TRBJ1-2
DNA: TGTGCCAGCAGCTTGACTACTGATTATGGCTACACCTTC
CDR3: CASSLTTDYGYTF

length: 16
D: TRBD1
V: TRBV7-9
size: .
J: TRBJ2-7
DNA: TGTGCCAGCAGCTTGAATCCAGGGGGCTCTTCCTACGAGCAGTACTTC
CDR3: CASSLNPGGSSYEQYF

length: 14
D: TRBD2
V: TRBV7-2
size: .
J: TRBJ2-1
DNA: TGTGCCAGCGAGCGCGGGGGGGCGCTAGATGAGCAGTTCTTC
CDR3: CASERGGALDEQFF

length: 16
D: .
V: TRBV18
size: .
J: TRBJ2-1
DNA: TGTGCCAGCTCACCAGGTACAACTCGCCAGCGAATCGAGCAGTTCTTC
CDR3: CASSPGTTRQRIEQFF

length: 14
D: .
V: TRBV15
size: .
J: TRBJ2-2
DNA: TGTGCCTCGCCTGGCAAAACAAGTAACGGGGAGCTGTTTTTT
CDR3: CASPGKTSNGELFF

length: 14
D: .
V: TRBV7-2
size: once
J: TRBJ2-7
DNA: TGTGCCAGCAGCCTGGGGGCAAGGTCCTACGAGCAGTACTTC
CDR3: CASSLGARSYEQYF

length: 14
D: .
V: TRBV18
size: .
J: TRBJ1-2
DNA: TGTGCCAGCTCACATACAATTGTTGAGGGTGGCTACACCTTC
CDR3: CASSHTIVEGGYTF

length: 18
D: TRBD2
V: TRBV7-9
size: .
J: TRBJ2-3
DNA: TGTGCCAGCAGCCCGACTAGCGGGGGGGCTTGGAGCACAGATACGCAGTATTTT
CDR3: CASSPTSGGAWSTDTQYF